This T cell receptor (beta chain) was captured by sequencing in a study of T cell changes during pregnancy in multiple sclerosis. Using immunoSEQ multiplex PCR, the repertoire was profiled, and TCRdb retains in-frame clones only, with some absent. Here the sample spans about 94,000 clones, approximately 93% being singletons. The CDR3 is 17 amino acids. Trimming took 1 base from V and 1 from J; bases not matched to a gene: 2. Germline assignment: CDR1 LGHNA and CDR2 YNFKEQ. The TCR originated in a female donor with multiple sclerosis, enrolled in a pregnancy study. The sample was peripheral blood, taken after pregnancy. This chain joins TRBV4-2 and TRBJ2-3; TRBD2 agrees at 13 bases. Here the CDR3 reads CASSQVGLAGGTDTQYF. Written as DNA, the CDR3 is TGTGCCAGCAGCCAAGTCGGACTAGCGGGGGGCACAGATACGCAGTATTTT.